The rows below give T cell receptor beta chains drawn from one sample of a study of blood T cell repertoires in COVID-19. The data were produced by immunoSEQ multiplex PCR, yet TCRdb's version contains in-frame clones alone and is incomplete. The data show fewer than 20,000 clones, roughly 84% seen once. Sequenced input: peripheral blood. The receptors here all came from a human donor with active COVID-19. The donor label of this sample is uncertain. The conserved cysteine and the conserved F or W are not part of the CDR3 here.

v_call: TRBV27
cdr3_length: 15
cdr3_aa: ASSHLADRGFIYEQY

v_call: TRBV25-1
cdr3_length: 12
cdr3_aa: ASSEVRGTEKLF

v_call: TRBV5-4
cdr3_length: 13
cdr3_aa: ASSKGQGVVGELF

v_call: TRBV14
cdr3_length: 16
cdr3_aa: ASSQAGQGAATNEKLF

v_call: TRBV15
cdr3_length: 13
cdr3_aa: ATSNSSWGDETQY

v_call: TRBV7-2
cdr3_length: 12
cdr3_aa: ASTLQGSNYEQY

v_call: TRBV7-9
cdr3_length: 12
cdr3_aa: ASSLAANQETQY

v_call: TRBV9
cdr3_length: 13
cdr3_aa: ASTKSPTSTDTQY

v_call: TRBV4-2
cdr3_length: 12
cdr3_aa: ASSQVEGYNEQF

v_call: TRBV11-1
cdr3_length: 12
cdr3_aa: ASSSRRRGETQY

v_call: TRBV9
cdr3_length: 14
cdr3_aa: ASSRRPGQGNSPLH

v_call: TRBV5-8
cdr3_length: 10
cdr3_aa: ASSSDRGLVH

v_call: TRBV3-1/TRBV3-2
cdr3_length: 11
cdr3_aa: ASSQAGAGELF

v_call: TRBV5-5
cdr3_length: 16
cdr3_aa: ASSLGLAGGPKGYEQY

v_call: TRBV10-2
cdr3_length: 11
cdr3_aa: ASWAAGTPEQY

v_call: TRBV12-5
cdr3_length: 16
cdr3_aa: ASGLVQSAGTVHYEQY

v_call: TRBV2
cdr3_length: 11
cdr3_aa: ASSRGYQETQY

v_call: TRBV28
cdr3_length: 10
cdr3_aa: ASRTQVRPLH

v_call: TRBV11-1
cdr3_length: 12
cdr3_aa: ASSLGGSRDEQF

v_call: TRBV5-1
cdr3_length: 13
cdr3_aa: ASSSNRDRVDGYT

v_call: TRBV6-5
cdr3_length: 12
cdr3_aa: ASRDVGSFYEQY

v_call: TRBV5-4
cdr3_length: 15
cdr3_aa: ASSLARDRGRSYGYT

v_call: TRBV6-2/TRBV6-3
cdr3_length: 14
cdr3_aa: ASSVRDRSTNYGYT

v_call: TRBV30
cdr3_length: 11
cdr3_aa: AWDYLEGTEAF

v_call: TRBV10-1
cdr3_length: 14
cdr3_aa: ASSDPQGSMRYEQY

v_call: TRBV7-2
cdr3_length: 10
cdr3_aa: ASSPDRVAQY

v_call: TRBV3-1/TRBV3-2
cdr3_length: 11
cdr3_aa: ASSRGSQETQY

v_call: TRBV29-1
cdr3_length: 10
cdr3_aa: SVEGEGHEQY

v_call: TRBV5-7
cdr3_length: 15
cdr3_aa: ASSSGQGGSDTGELF

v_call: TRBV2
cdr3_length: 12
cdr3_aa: ASSLQGATYEQY

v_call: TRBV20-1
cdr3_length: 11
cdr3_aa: SASLTGQETQY

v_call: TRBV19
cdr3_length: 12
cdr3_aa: ASSLLLGGETQY

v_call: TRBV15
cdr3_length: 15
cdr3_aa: ATSTPAPGLAADTQY

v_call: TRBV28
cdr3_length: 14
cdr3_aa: ASSLGPAGSTGELF

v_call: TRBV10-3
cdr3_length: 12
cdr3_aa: AISQLDRNTEAF

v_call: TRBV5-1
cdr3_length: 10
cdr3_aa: ASSRDQETQY

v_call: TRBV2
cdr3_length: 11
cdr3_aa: ASTRTNNQPQH

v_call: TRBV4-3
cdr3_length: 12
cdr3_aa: ASSRDRGPYEQY

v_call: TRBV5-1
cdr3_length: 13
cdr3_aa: ASSFGTSGVNEQF

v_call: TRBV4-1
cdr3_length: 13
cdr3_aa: ASSHPDFSNQPQH

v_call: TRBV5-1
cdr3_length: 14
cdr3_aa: ASSLRAGGGQETQY

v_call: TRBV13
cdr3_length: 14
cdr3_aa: ASSLVPGSGSYEQY

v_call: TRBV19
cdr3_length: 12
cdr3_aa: ASTAGTGPFEQY

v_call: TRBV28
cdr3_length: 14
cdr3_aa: ASSFLLTSGTNEQF

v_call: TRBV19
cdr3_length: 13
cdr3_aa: ASSIQGMGNQPQH

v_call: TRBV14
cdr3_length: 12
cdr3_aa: ASSQATSGVGQY

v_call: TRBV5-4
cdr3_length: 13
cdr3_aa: ASRPGGGSTGELF

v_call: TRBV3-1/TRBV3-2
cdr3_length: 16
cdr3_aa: ASSQDSVFVSGANVLT

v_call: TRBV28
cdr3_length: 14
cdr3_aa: ASSSDRMSFTDTQY

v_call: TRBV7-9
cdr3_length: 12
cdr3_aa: ASSPGAVNYGYT

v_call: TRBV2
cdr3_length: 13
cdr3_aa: ASSEVAQAAYEQY

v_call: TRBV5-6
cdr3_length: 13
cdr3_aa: ASSLPDRDATEAF

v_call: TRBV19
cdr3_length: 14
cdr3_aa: ASSPLTGANYNEQF

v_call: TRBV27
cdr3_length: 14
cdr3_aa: ASSLGLPPSTGELF

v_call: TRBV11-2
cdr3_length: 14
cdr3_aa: ASSFDRGLGHTEAF

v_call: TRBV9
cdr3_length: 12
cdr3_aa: ASSVASGYNEQF

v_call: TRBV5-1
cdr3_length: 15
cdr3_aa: ASSFLGGLSSYNEQF